This record looks at one T cell receptor (beta chain) sequence and its context. TCRdb's table, derived via immunoSEQ multiplex PCR, lists solely in-frame clones and lacks some. The sample records around 310,000 clones, under 90% being singletons. This record comes from a study of blood T cell repertoires in COVID-19. Participants reported their clinical history, and cohort assignment relied on those reports. Trimming pared 3 bases from V and 0 bases from J, leaving 18 bases between. The CDR3 is 17 amino acids. CDR1 and CDR2 from the germline V gene are MGHRA and YSYEKL. This sequence joins TRBV4-1 and TRBJ2-7; maybe TRBD1 (6 bases). Sequencing was performed on PBMCs or T cells enriched from blood (not recorded which). The source is a woman aged 25 to 39 who had recovered from COVID-19. The CDR3 nucleotides read TGCGCCAGCAGCCACCGAGTCTCCGGGACATCCTCCTACGAGCAGTACTTC. This encodes CASSHRVSGTSSYEQYF.